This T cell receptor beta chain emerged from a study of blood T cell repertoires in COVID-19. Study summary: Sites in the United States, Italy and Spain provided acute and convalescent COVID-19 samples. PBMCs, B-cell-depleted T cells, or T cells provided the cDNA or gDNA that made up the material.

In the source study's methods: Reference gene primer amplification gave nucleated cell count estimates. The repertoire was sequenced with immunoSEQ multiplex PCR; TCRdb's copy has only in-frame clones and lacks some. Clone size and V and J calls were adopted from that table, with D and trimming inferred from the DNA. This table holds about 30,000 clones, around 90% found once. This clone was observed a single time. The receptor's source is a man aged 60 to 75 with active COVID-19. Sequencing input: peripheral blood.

CDR3: CASSPQSQGYGYTF. The CDR3 region has the DNA TGCGCCAGCAGTCCACAAAGCCAGGGATATGGCTACACCTTC. This rearrangement joins TRBV5-1 to TRBJ1-2, with D maybe TRBD1 (5 bases). CDR1 and CDR2 (germline): SGHRS, YFSETQ. Trimming stripped 5 bases from V and 5 bases from J, with 16 bases between. CDR3 length: 14 amino acids.